The 22 T cell receptor beta chains presented below share a single source sample, sequenced in a study of T cell repertoires in cytomegalovirus infection. In TCRdb, the reads were re-called with MiXCR into one record per CDR3 protein. The sample carries some 600,000 distinct CDR3 sequences, 20% to 25% recorded once. The material sequenced was CD8+ T cells from PBMCs. Every receptor here comes from a human donor in good health (CMV status not recorded). Some clones in this sample may be carry-over from other donors' samples.

V is TRBV4-1 and J is TRBJ1-1, with D unclear. Trimming removed 7 bases at V and 5 bases at J, with 14 bases between. The length of the CDR3 is 13 residues. The germline V gene has CDR1 MGHRA and CDR2 YSYEKL. The DNA of the CDR3 is TGCGCCAGCACCCTGTTACTGGCAACTGAAGCTTTCTTT. Amino acids: CASTLLLATEAFF.

CDR3 region: CSARGGLAGGNEQFF. CDR3 sequence (DNA): TGCAGTGCTAGAGGGGGACTAGCGGGGGGCAATGAGCAGTTCTTC. The V call is TRBV20-1, the J call TRBJ2-1; TRBD2 matches at 15 bases. The trim removed 1 base at V and 6 bases at J, leaving 1 base unmatched. The CDR3 length is 15 residues. Germline CDR1 DFQATT, CDR2 SNEGSKA (reference sequence).

This clonotype was seen many times. The chain has TRBV7-3 and TRBJ2-3; 13 bases are a match to TRBD2. The germline V gene has CDR1 SGHTA and CDR2 FQGTGA. The CDR3 spans 18 residues. The V segment lost 1 base and the J segment 6 bases; nucleotides outside the gene matches: 10. DNA of the CDR3: TGTGCCAGCAGCTTAATACCCTCCACTAGCGGGGGGGCGGATACGCAGTATTTT. Translation: CASSLIPSTSGGADTQYF.

The chain is built from TRBV19 and TRBJ2-7, with D uncertain. Germline CDR1 reads LNHDA; CDR2 reads SQIVND (reference sequence). The CDR3 sequence is 13 residues long. V was cut by 0 bases and J by 5 bases, with 8 bases left in between. CDR3 sequence: CASSIDPWDEQYF. For the CDR3, the DNA is TGTGCCAGTAGTATAGATCCTTGGGACGAGCAGTACTTC. Based on the CDR3 plus reference TRBV19 and TRBJ2-7, the full variable domain is DGGITQSPKYLFRKEGQNVTLSCEQNLNHDAMYWYRQDPGQGLRLIYYSQIVNDFQKGDIAEGYSVSREKKESFPLTVTSAQKNPTAFYLCASSIDPWDEQYFGPGTRLTVT.

This clonotype was found many times. The chain carries TRBV7-6 and TRBJ2-1; maybe TRBD2 (6 bases). Deletions cut 6 bases from V and 5 bases from J, with 14 bases between. This CDR3 spans 14 amino acids. Germline V gene data show CDR1 as SGHVS and CDR2 as FNYEAQ. Here the CDR3 reads CASRSTWEDNEQFF. For the CDR3, the DNA is TGTGCCAGCAGGTCTACCTGGGAGGACAATGAGCAGTTCTTC.

In this sample, this clonotype turned up many times. The chain combines TRBV7-8 with TRBJ2-4; 7 positions agree with TRBD2. Trimming took 2 bases from V and 2 from J; bases not matched to a gene: 9. Germline V CDR1 and CDR2: SGHVS, FQNEAQ. The CDR3 has 17 residues. In DNA, the CDR3 is TGTGCCAGCAGCTTAACGGGTGGGGGGGGTACCAAAAACATTCAGTACTTC. Residues: CASSLTGGGGTKNIQYF.

J is TRBJ1-5 and V is TRBV7-6, with D perhaps matching TRBD1 (5 bases). In germline, CDR1 is SGHVS, CDR2 FNYEAQ. V lost 2 bases, J lost 4 bases, and 18 bases lay in between. The CDR3 sequence is 17 residues long. CDR3 nucleotides: TGTGCCAGCAGCTTACAGCGCGTAGCAAGGGGAAATCAGCCCCAGCATTTT. Encoded protein: CASSLQRVARGNQPQHF.

The chain uses TRBV6-5 and TRBJ2-4; possibly TRBD1 or TRBD2 for D (5 bases each). The V gene's germline CDR1 is MNHEY and CDR2 SVGAGI. The CDR3 spans 17 residues. Trimming left V 4 bases short and J 4 bases short, with 20 bases between. The CDR3 region is CASSFSPAGTQKNIQYF. The CDR3, as DNA: TGTGCCAGCAGTTTTTCACCAGCCGGGACCCAAAAAAACATTCAGTACTTC.

In its sample, this clonotype was seen a few times. The rearrangement joins TRBV7-9 to TRBJ1-2; 10 bases align to TRBD1. This CDR3 spans 14 amino acids. In germline, CDR1 is SEHNR, CDR2 FQNEAQ (reference sequence). The J segment lost 5 bases and the V segment lost 5 bases, leaving 5 bases of the junction unmatched. DNA of the CDR3: TGTGCCAGCAGCCAGACAGGGGGCGTTTATGGCTACACCTTC. It is translated as CASSQTGGVYGYTF.

This clonotype was observed at least ten times. The chain recombines TRBV7-6 with TRBJ2-2, with 12 bases matching TRBD2. The CDR3 is 16 residues long. Per the germline V gene, CDR1 is SGHVS and CDR2 is FNYEAQ. V lost 2 bases and J lost 4; bases outside the gene matches: 2. CDR3 protein: CASSLLAGGFTGELFF. Written as DNA, the CDR3 is TGTGCCAGCAGCTTACTAGCGGGGGGGTTCACCGGGGAGCTGTTTTTT.

Ten or more counts support this clonotype. The chain couples TRBV7-2 to TRBJ2-1; 8 bases line up with TRBD2. CDR3 length: 14 amino acids. CDR1 is SGHTA, CDR2 FQGNSA, per germline. Trimming took 4 bases from V and 7 from J; bases not matched to a gene: 6. The CDR3 is CASSSGTSFNEQFF. CDR3 bases: TGTGCCAGCAGCTCAGGGACTAGTTTTAATGAGCAGTTCTTC.

The chain is built from TRBV6-5 and TRBJ1-2; D not resolved. The CDR3 runs to 13 residues. V gave up 2 bases and J gave up 2 bases, with 6 bases separating them. Germline V lookup: CDR1 MNHEY, CDR2 SVGAGI. Written as DNA, the CDR3 is TGTGCCAGCAGTTACAACCTAAACTATGGCTACACCTTC. The encoded protein is CASSYNLNYGYTF.

In regard to this clonotype: This may come from a read error, since a much larger clone is one base off. It is likely a read error, because the conserved phenylalanine at the end of the CDR3 is missing. The chain joins TRBV4-3 to TRBJ1-5, with no clear D. Per germline, CDR1 LGHNA and CDR2 YSLEER. V lost 2 bases, J lost 6 bases, and 20 bases lay in between. There are 17 residues in the CDR3. CDR3 DNA: TGCGCCAGCAGCCAACAAGCTAGAGAACGGCAGTTTCAGCCCCAGCATTGT. It encodes CASSQQARERQFQPQHC.

The sample holds a few counts of this clonotype. V usage is TRBV18 and J usage is TRBJ2-1; TRBD2 agrees at 7 bases. This CDR3 contains 17 residues. V was pared by 0 bases and J by 3 bases, with 8 bases of the junction left unmatched. Germline V gene data show CDR1 as KGHSH and CDR2 as LQKENI. The CDR3 is CASSPPSFGLDYNEQFF. The CDR3, as DNA: TGTGCCAGCTCACCACCCAGTTTCGGACTAGACTACAATGAGCAGTTCTTC.

This clonotype was counted a few times. The chain recombines TRBV7-8 with TRBJ2-1; 12 nucleotides agree with TRBD2. There are 17 residues in the CDR3. J lost 5 bases, V lost 3 bases, and 8 bases had no gene match. The V gene's germline CDR1 is SGHVS and CDR2 FQNEAQ. CDR3 bases: TGTGCCAGCAGCTTGACTAGCGGGGGCCCCGTCAACAATGAGCAGTTCTTC. Protein: CASSLTSGGPVNNEQFF.

The V gene is TRBV19, the J gene TRBJ2-1; D may match TRBD1 or TRBD2 (5 bases each). Between the trimmed V and J ends, which lost 4 bases and 6 bases, there was a span of 13 bases. This CDR3 has 14 amino acids. CDR1 LNHDA and CDR2 SQIVND come from the germline V gene (reference sequence). The CDR3 reads CASSTRVGGNEQFF. CDR3 in DNA: TGTGCCAGTAGTACCAGGGTTGGGGGCAATGAGCAGTTCTTC.

Ten or more counts support this clonotype. The V gene is TRBV28, the J gene TRBJ1-2; D possibly corresponds to TRBD1 (5 bases). Germline assignment: CDR1 MDHEN and CDR2 SYDVKM. This CDR3 spans 15 amino acids. V shed 2 bases and J shed 3 bases, with 13 bases lying between them. The CDR3 DNA reads TGTGCCAGCAGTTTAACGGACACTCCTTACTATGGCTACACCTTC. This translates into CASSLTDTPYYGYTF.

This chain uses TRBV20-1 with TRBJ1-1, with D maybe TRBD1 (6 bases). The CDR3 runs 18 residues. Germline lookup yields CDR1 DFQATT and CDR2 SNEGSKA (reference sequence). V shed 3 bases and J shed 0 bases, with 23 bases lying between them. DNA for the CDR3: TGCAGTGCTAGTGGCCTCGGTACGAGACAGGCAGTGAACACTGAAGCTTTCTTT. The encoded protein is CSASGLGTRQAVNTEAFF.

This clonotype was counted once. This chain uses TRBV7-4 with TRBJ1-5; weak D call: TRBD1 (6 bases). Trimming shortened V by 6 bases and J by 7 bases, and 16 bases separated the two germline ends. Germline lookup yields CDR1 SGHVT and CDR2 SQSDAQ. This CDR3 contains 14 residues. The CDR3 spells CASSPGGGQQPQHF. The CDR3 DNA is TGTGCCAGCAGTCCCGGGGGGGGCCAACAGCCCCAGCATTTT.

This clonotype was seen at least ten times. V gene TRBV6-1 combines with J gene TRBJ1-6; D is perhaps TRBD1 (5 bases). This CDR3 has 14 residues. Per the germline V gene, CDR1 is MNHNS and CDR2 is SASEGT. V dropped 10 bases and J dropped 6 bases, with 16 bases sitting between them. The CDR3 region is CATLDWGINSPLHF. CDR3 DNA: TGTGCCACCCTAGATTGGGGCATTAATTCACCCCTCCACTTT.

The chain uses TRBV28 and TRBJ2-7; 9 nucleotides match TRBD1. The ends lost 4 bases at V and 9 bases at J; junction bases unmatched: 13. Germline V CDR1 and CDR2: MDHEN, SYDVKM. The CDR3 has 15 residues. The CDR3 nucleotides are TGTGCCAGCAGTTCAGTGAGGGACAGGGAACTGGGGCAGTACGTC. Its translation: CASSSVRDRELGQYV.

This rearrangement joins TRBV29-1 to TRBJ1-2; D call uncertain. V gave up 2 bases and J gave up 1 base, with 14 bases separating them. The CDR3 length is 15 residues. Germline CDR1 reads SQVTM; CDR2 reads ANQGSEA. CDR3 in DNA: TGCAGCGTTGAAAGTCCCCCAGGTTTTAACTATGGCTACACCTTC. Translated: CSVESPPGFNYGYTF.